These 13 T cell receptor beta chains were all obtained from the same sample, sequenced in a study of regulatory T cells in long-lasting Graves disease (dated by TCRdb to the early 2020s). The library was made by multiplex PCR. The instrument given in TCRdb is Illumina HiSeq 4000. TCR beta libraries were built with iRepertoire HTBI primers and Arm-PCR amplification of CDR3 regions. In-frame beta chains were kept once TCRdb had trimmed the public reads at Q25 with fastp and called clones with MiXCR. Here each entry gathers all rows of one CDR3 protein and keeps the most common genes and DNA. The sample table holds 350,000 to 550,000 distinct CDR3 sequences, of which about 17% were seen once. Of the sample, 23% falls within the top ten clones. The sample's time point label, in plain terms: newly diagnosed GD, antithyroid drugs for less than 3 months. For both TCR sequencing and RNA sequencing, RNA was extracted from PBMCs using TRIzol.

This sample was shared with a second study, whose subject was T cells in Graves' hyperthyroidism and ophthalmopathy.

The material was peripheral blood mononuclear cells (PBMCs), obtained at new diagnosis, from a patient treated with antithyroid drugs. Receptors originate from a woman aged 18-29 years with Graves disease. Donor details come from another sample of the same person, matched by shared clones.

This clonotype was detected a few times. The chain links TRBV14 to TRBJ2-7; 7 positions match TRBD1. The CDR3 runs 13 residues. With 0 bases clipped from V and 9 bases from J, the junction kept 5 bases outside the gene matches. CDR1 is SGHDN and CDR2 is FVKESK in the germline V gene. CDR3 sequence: CASSQENRGRQYF. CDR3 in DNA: TGTGCCAGCAGCCAAGAGAACAGGGGCAGGCAGTACTTC.

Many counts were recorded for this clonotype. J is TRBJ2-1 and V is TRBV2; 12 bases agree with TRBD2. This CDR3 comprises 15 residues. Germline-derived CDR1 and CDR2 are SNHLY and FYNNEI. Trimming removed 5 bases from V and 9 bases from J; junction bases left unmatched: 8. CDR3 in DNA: TGTGCCAGCAGTCGACGGACTAGCGGGGCGGGTGAGCAGTTCTTC. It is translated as CASSRRTSGAGEQFF.

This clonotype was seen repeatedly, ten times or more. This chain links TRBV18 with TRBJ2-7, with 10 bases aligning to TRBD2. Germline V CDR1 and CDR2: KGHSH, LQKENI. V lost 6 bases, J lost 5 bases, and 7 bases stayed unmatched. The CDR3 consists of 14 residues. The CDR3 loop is CASSRTSGTHEQYF. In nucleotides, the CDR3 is TGTGCCAGCTCCCGAACTAGCGGGACCCACGAGCAGTACTTC.

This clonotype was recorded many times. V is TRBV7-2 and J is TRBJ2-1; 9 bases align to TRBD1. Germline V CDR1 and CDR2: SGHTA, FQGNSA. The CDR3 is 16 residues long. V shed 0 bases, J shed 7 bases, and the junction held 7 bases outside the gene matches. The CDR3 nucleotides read TGTGCCAGCAGCTTAGCTAGGCGGACAGGGGTGAATGAGCAGTTCTTC. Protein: CASSLARRTGVNEQFF. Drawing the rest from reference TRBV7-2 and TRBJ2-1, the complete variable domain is GAGVSQSPSNKVTEKGKDVELRCDPISGHTALYWYRQSLGQGLEFLIYFQGNSAPDKSGLPSDRFSAERTGGSVSTLTIQRTQQEDSAVYLCASSLARRTGVNEQFFGPGTRLTVL.

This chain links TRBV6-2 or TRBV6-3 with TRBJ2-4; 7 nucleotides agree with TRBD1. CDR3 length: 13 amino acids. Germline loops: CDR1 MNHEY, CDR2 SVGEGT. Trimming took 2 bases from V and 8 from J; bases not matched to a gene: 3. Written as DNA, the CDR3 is TGTGCCAGCAGTTACCGACAGGGTGACATTCAGTACTTC. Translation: CASSYRQGDIQYF.

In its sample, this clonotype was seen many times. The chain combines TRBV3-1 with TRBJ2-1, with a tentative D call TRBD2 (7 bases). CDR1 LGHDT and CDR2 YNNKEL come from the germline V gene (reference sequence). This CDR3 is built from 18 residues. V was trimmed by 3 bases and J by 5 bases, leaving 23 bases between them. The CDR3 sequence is CASSQGIAGWGANNEQFF. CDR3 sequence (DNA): TGTGCCAGCAGCCAGGGAATAGCGGGCTGGGGGGCAAACAATGAGCAGTTCTTC.

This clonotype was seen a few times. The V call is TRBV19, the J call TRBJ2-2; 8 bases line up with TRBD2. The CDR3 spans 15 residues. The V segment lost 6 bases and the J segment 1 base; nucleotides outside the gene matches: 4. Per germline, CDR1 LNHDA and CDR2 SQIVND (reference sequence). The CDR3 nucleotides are TGTGCCAGTAGGAAGCGGGAGAGGAACACCGGGGAGCTGTTTTTT. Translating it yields CASRKRERNTGELFF.

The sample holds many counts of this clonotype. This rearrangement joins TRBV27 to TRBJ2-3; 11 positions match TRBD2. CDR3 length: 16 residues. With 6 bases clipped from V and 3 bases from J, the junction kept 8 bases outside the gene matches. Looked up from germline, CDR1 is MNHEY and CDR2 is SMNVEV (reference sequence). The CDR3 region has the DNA TGTGCCAGCAGAAGACGACTAGCGGGATTGACAGATACGCAGTATTTT. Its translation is CASRRRLAGLTDTQYF.

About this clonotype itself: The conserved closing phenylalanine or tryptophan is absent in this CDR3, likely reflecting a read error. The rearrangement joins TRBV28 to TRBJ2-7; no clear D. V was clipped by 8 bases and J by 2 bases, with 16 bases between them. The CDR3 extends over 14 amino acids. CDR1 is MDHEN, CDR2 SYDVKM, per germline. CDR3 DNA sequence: TGTGCCAGCCGAAACAAAGGGTTGACCTACGAGCAGTACCTC. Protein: CASRNKGLTYEQYL.

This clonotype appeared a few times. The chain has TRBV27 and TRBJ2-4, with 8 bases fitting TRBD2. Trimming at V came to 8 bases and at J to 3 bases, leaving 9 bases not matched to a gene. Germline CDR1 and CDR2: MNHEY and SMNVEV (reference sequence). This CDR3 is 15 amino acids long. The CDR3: CASSRRGGGKNIQYF. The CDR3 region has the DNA TGTGCCAGCTCCCGTCGGGGGGGGGGCAAAAACATTCAGTACTTC.

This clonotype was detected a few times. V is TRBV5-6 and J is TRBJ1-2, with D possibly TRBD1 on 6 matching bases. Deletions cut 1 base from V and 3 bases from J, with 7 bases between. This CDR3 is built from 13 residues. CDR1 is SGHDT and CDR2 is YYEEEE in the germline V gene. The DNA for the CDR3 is TGTGCCAGCAGCTTGCCAGGGGACTATGGCTACACCTTC. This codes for CASSLPGDYGYTF.

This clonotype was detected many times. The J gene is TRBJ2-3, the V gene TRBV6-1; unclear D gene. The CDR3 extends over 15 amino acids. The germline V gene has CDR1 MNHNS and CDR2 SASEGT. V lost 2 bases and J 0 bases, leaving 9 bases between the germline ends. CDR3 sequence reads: CASSEMLTSTDTQYF. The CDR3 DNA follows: TGTGCCAGCAGTGAAATGTTGACTAGCACAGATACGCAGTATTTT.

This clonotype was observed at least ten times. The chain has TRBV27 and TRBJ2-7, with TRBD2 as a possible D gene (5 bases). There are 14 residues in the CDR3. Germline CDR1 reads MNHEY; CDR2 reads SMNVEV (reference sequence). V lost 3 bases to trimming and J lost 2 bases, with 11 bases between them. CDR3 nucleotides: TGTGCCAGCAGTTTCTACGAGGGCCCCTACGAGCAGTACTTC. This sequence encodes CASSFYEGPYEQYF.